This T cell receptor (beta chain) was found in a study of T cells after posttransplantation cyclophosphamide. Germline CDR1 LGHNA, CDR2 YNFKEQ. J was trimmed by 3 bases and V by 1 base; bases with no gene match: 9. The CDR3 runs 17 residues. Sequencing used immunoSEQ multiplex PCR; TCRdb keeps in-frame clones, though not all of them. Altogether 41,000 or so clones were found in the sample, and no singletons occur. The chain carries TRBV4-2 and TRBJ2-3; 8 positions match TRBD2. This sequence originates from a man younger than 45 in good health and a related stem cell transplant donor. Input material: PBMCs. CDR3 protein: CASSQAPGGARTDTQYF. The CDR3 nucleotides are TGTGCCAGCAGCCAAGCCCCGGGGGGGGCACGAACAGATACGCAGTATTTT.